This T cell receptor beta chain was identified during a study of cytomegalovirus exposure and HLA in healthy donors listed by TCRdb under 2017. Regarding the study in general: The 650 to 800 repertoires of the first cohort and the approximately 110 validation repertoires were produced on the same platform, according to a later analysis. The study aimed to test whether signatures of past pathogen exposure could be identified by cataloging public T cell receptors. Along with the roughly 700-subject first cohort, a separate validation cohort of some 130 different subjects was used. To predict cytomegalovirus infection status, the study combined high-throughput TCR immunosequencing, statistical association of individual TCRs with disease status, and machine learning. The paper's findings and limits, for the study overall: It was suggested by the authors that the approach could potentially be generalized to other disease states and immunological phenotypes. All 120 or so repertoires were used to score co-occurrence in the validation cohort in a later analysis, because that analysis had no HLA typing for the cohort. Subsequent analysis determined that TCRs grouped into clusters in the first cohort also showed a tendency toward co-occurrence across the 130 or so validation repertoires, and 94% of cluster scores exceeded 0. Cytomegalovirus status was reported to be diagnosed by the classifier with high specificity and sensitivity in both the original and validation cohorts. The study gave a list of under 200 TCR beta chains associated with cytomegalovirus. A few of the identified cytomegalovirus-associated TCR beta chains were confirmed in vitro to be specific for cytomegalovirus antigens. Most TCR sequences were seen in very few donors, while some public TCRs were found in many individuals.

The V and J ends are trimmed by 5 bases and 3 bases, leaving 16 bases between them. From the cysteine through the phenylalanine, the CDR3 covers 15 amino acids. Of the read, only the CDR3 DNA is kept; its 45 bases are in frame from base 1. CDR1 SEHNR and CDR2 FQNEAQ are derived from the germline V gene (reference sequence). Libraries were made using the immunoSEQ multiplex PCR assay. In the original analysis: A statistical classification framework was built to diagnose cytomegalovirus status from the catalog of TCR beta chain sequences. In its TCRdb copy, this immuneACCESS table keeps in-frame sequences only and misses some clones. Where compared with another copy, unresolved V genes explain less than half of these, and the others have no known cause. D and trimming were read from the DNA, whereas the V and J calls and clone size are those reported in that table. Across this sample there are around 260,000 clones, with about nine tenths seen only once. The ten top clones hold around 3.1% of the sample.

Points on this clone: It has no known antigen specificity. It has no much larger one-base neighbor in the sample; base qualities were not kept.

The donors belonged to the validation cohort of around 130 subjects, which was separate from the 666-subject first cohort. The chain is assembled from TRBV7-9 and TRBJ2-5; the D gene is possibly TRBD2, with 6 bases matching. Sample: PBMCs. This clonotype originated in a woman aged 30 to 39 in good health and CMV-seronegative. This receptor has the CDR3 CASSETGDSKETQYF. In nucleotides, the sequence is TGTGCCAGCAGCGAAACGGGGGACTCTAAAGAGACCCAGTACTTC.